This T cell receptor beta chain was recorded in a study of patients and donors after allogeneic stem cell transplantation. TCRdb itself ran the RT-PCR reads through MiXCR, one entry per CDR3 protein. The repertoire holds a few hundred thousand distinct CDR3 sequences, with about 38% as singletons. The receptor was derived from a human donor who was either an allogeneic HSCT recipient or a stem cell or donor lymphocyte infusion donor (not recorded which). It is not recorded whose cells these are; they may come from a transplant donor. Source material: blood, either unsorted or a sorted T cell fraction (not recorded which).

The CDR3: CASSPVLGILEQYF. For the CDR3, the DNA is TGTGCCAGCTCACCCGTCTTGGGGATTCTGGAGCAGTACTTC. The J gene is TRBJ2-7, the V gene TRBV18; the D is unclear. Germline-derived CDR1 and CDR2 are KGHSH and LQKENI. Trimming pared 3 bases from V and 7 bases from J, leaving 16 bases between. The CDR3 loop spans 14 amino acids.